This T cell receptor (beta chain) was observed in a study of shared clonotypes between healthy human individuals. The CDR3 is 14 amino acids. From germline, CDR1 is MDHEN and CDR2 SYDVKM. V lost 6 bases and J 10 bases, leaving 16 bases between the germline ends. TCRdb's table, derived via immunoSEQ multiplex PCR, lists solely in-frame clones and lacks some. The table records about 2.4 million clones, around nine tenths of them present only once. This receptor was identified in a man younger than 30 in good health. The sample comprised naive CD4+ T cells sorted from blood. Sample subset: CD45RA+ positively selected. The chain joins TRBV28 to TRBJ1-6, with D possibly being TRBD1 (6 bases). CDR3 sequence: CASRLAGVGSPLHF. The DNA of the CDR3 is TGTGCCAGCAGGCTCGCAGGGGTCGGCTCACCCCTCCACTTT.